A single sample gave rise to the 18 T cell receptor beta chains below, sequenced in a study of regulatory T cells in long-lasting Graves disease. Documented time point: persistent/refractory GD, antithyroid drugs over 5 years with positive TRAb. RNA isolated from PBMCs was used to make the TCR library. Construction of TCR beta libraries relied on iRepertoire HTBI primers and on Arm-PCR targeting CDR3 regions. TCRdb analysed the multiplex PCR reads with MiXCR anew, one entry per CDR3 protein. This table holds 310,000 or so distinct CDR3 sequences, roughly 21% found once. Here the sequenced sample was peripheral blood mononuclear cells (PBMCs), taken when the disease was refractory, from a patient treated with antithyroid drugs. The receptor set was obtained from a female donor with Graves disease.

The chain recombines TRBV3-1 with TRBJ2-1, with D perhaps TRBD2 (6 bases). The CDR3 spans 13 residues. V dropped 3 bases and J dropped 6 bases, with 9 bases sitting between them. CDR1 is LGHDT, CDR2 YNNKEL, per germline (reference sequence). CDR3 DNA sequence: TGTGCCAGCAGCCACCTGGGGGGCAATGAGCAGTTCTTC. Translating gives CASSHLGGNEQFF.

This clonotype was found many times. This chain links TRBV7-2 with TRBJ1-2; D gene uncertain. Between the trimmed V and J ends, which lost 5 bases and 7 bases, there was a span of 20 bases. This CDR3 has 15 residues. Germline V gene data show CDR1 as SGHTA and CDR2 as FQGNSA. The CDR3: CASSQTPQESSGYTF. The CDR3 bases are TGTGCCAGCAGCCAGACCCCCCAAGAGAGCAGTGGCTACACCTTC.

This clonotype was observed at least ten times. In DNA form, the CDR3 reads TGTGCCAGCAGTTTAATCGGGTGGAATTCACCCCTCCACTTT. Protein: CASSLIGWNSPLHF. The genes are TRBV12-3 or TRBV12-4 and TRBJ1-6; D gene ambiguous. V was pared by 2 bases and J by 7 bases, with 9 bases between. The CDR3 is made up of 14 amino acids.

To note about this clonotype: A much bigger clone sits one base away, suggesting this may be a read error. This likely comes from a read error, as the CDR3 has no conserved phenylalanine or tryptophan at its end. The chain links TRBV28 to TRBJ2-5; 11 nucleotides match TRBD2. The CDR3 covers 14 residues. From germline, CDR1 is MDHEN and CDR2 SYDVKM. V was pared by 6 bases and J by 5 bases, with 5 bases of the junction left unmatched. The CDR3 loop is CASRTLAGGETQYL. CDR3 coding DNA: TGTGCCAGCAGGACCTTAGCGGGAGGGGAGACCCAGTACCTC.

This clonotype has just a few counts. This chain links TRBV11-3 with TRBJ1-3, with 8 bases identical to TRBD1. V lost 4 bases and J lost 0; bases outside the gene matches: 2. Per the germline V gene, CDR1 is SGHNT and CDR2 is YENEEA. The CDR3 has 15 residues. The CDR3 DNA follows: TGTGCCAGCAGCTCGGGACAGGTCTCTGGAAACACCATATATTTT. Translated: CASSSGQVSGNTIYF.

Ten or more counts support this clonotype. CDR3 loop: CASSTHHAREQETQYF. The CDR3 coding sequence is TGTGCCAGCAGCACACATCATGCCCGGGAGCAAGAGACCCAGTACTTC. The V gene is TRBV6-1, the J gene TRBJ2-5; D is perhaps TRBD2 (6 bases). CDR1 MNHNS and CDR2 SASEGT come from the germline V gene. Between the trimmed V and J ends, which lost 6 bases and 2 bases, there was a span of 19 bases. The CDR3 loop spans 16 amino acids.

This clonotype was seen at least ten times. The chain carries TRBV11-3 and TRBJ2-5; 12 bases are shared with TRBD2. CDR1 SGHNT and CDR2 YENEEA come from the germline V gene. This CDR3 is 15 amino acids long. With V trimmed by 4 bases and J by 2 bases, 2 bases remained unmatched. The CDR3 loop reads CASSSTSGGQETQYF. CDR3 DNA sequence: TGTGCCAGCAGCTCGACTAGCGGGGGACAAGAGACCCAGTACTTC.

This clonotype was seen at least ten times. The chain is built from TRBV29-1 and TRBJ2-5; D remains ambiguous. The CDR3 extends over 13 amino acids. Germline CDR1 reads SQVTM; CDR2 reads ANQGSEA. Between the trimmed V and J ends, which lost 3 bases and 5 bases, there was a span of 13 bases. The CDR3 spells CSVDVLSRETQYF. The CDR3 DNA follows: TGCAGCGTTGATGTCCTCTCCCGGGAGACCCAGTACTTC.

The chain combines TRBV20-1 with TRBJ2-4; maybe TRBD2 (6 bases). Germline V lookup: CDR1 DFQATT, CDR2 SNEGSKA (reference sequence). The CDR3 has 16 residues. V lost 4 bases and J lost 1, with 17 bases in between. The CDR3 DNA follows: TGCAGTGCTAAACACTGGAGGGACTTTGCCAAAAACATTCAGTACTTC. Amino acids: CSAKHWRDFAKNIQYF.

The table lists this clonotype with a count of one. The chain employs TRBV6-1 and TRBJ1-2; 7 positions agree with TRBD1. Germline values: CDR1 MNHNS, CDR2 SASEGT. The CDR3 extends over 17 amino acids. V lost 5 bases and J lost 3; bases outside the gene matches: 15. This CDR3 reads CASSLPPRQGRYYGYTF. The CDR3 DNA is TGTGCCAGCAGTCTACCCCCCCGACAGGGCCGCTACTATGGCTACACCTTC.

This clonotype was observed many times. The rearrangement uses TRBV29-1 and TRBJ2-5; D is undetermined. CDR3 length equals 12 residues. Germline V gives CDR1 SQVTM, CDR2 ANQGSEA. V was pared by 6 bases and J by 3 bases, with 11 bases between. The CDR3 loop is CSVGRPEETQYF. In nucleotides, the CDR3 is TGCAGCGTCGGAAGACCAGAAGAGACCCAGTACTTC.

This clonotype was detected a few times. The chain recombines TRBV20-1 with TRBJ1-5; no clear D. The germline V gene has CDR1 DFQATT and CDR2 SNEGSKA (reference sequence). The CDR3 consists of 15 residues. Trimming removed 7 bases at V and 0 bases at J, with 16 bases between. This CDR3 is CSGVNRLYSNQPQHF. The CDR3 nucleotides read TGCAGTGGGGTTAATAGACTTTATAGCAATCAGCCCCAGCATTTT.

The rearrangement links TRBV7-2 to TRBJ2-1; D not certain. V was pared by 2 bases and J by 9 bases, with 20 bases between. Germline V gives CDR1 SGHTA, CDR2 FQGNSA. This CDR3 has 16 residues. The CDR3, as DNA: TGTGCCAGCAGCTTATGGGCCCATGGGCCCCCCAGTGAGCAGTTCTTC. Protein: CASSLWAHGPPSEQFF.

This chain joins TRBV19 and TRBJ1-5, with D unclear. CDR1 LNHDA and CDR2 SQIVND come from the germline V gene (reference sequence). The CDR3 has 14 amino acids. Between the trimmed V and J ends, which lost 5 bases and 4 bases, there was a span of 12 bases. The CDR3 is CASSHIPPNQPQHF. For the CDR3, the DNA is TGTGCCAGTAGTCACATTCCCCCTAATCAGCCCCAGCATTTT.

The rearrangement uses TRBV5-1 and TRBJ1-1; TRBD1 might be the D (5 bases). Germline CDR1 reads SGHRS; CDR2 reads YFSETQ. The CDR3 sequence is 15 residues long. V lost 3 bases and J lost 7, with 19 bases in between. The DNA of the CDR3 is TGCGCCAGCAGCTCCAGGGCTGAGATGTTGAGTGAAGCTTTCTTT. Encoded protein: CASSSRAEMLSEAFF.

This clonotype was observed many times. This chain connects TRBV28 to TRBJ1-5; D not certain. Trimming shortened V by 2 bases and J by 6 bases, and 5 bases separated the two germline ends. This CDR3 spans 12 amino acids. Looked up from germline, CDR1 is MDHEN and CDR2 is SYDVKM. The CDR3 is CASSLKGQPQHF. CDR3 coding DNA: TGTGCCAGCAGTTTAAAGGGTCAGCCCCAGCATTTT.

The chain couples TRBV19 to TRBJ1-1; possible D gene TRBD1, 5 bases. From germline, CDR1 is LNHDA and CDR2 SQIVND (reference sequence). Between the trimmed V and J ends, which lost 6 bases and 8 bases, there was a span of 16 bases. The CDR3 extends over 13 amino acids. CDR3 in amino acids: CASSINSRGEAFF. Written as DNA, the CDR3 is TGTGCCAGTAGCATAAACAGCCGGGGGGAAGCTTTCTTT.

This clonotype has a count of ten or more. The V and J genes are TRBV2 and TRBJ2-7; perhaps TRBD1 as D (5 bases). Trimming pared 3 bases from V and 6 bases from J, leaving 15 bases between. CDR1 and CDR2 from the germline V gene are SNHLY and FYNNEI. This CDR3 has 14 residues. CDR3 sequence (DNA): TGTGCCAGCAGTGAGGCAGGGTTATCCGTCGAGCAGTACTTC. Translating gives CASSEAGLSVEQYF.